The entry that follows covers one T cell receptor (beta chain) sequence. What it binds is unknown. From the reads, TCRdb called clonotypes with MiXCR, one entry per CDR3 protein. This sample has 450,000 to 550,000 distinct CDR3 sequences; roughly 43% occur once, and the top ten carry around 44%. This entry is derived from a study of T cell repertoires in cytomegalovirus infection. Study context: The authors used CMV epitopes that were HLA-C-restricted (recently identified) and HLA-B-restricted (well studied). TCR beta signatures that were public indicated CMV infection and matching HLA type. Study results and caveats: Of the TCR beta families, the public ones yielded a cumulative frequency that identified carriers of CMV plus the relevant HLA. Clonotypes of TCR beta that were HLA-C-restricted and CMV-specific dominated the ex vivo response.

Germline CDR1 is SQVTM and CDR2 is ANQGSEA. The CDR3 is 12 residues long. The TCR sequence derives from a human donor in good health (CMV status not recorded). Some clones in this sample may be carry-over from other donors' samples. This specimen was cultured PBMCs, taken from culture after CMV antigen stimulation. The chain uses TRBV29-1 and TRBJ2-1, with 8 bases matching TRBD1. CDR3 in amino acids: CTSRTGRSEQFF. Written as DNA, the CDR3 is TGCACCTCTAGGACAGGGAGGTCTGAGCAGTTCTTC.